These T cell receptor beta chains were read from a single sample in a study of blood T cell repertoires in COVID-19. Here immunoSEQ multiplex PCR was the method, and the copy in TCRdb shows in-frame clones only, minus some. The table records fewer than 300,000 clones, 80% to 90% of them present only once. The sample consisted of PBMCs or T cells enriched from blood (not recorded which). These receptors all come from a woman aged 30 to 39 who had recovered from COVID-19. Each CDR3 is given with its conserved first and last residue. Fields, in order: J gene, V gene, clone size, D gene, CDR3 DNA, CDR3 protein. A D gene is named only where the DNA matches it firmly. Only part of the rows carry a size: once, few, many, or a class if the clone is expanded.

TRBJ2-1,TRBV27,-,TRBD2,TGTGCCAGCAGTTTAATAGCGGGTAGCTACAATGAGCAGTTCTTC,CASSLIAGSYNEQFF
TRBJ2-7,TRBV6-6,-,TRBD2,TGTGCCAGCAGTTATAGCGGGGGGCGGGGAGAGCAGTACTTC,CASSYSGGRGEQYF
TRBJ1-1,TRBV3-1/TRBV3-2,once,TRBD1,TGTGCCAGCAGCCAAGGGGGGGACAGGGGGCGAGCTTTCTTT,CASSQGGDRGRAFF
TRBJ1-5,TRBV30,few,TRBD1,TGTGCCTGGAGTGAGATGAACAGGGGGGGACAGCCCCAGCATTTT,CAWSEMNRGGQPQHF
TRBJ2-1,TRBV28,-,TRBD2,TGTGCCAGCAGACCCGGGACTAGCGGCTATTACAATGAGCAGTTCTTC,CASRPGTSGYYNEQFF
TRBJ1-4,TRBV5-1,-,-,TGCGCCAGCAGCTTGGTCTCCAGGGATGGTGAAAAACTGTTTTTT,CASSLVSRDGEKLFF
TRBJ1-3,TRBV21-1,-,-,TGTGCCAGCAGCAAAGCCGGGGGGGGCCCAAGCTCTGGAAACACCATATATTTT,CASSKAGGGPSSGNTIYF
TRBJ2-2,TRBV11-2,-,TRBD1,TGTGCCAGCAGCCCCGGGACAGGGTCCACTCAGAGCACCGGGGAGCTGTTTTTT,CASSPGTGSTQSTGELFF
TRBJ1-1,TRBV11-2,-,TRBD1,TGTGCCAGCAGGACTATAAGAGGGGCCGACAGGGGGGTGAACACTGAAGCTTTCTTT,CASRTIRGADRGVNTEAFF
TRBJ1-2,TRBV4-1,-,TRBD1,TGCGCCAGCAGCCAAGATCAGGGGACAGGGGGCTTCGGCGGCTACACCTTC,CASSQDQGTGGFGGYTF
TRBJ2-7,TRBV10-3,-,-,TGTGCCATCAGCCCCCTGGGAGACGAGCAGTACTTC,CAISPLGDEQYF
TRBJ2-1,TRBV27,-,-,TGTGCCAGCAGTTTATCGCTTTTGGAGACTCGGAACAATGAGCAGTTCTTC,CASSLSLLETRNNEQFF
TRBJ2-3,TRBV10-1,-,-,TGCGCCAGCAGCCCCTCCACGGGAATCGTAGCAGATACGCAGTATTTT,CASSPSTGIVADTQYF
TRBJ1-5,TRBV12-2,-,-,TGTGCAAGTCGCCCTAGGGGGGGGCCCCAGCATTTT,CASRPRGGPQHF
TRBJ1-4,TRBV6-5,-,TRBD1,TGTGCCAGCAGTTATCAGGGGGAGAGAAAACTGTTTTTT,CASSYQGERKLFF
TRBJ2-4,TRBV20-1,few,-,TGCAGTGCTAGTTCTATAGCCAAAAACATTCAGTACTTC,CSASSIAKNIQYF
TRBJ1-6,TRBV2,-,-,TGTGCCAGCAGCACCGCAGGGGCGAATTCACCCCTCCACTTT,CASSTAGANSPLHF
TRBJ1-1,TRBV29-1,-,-,TGCAGCGTCGCGTTGAAGATGAACACTGAAGCTTTCTTT,CSVALKMNTEAFF
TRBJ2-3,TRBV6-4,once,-,TGTGCCAGCAGACAACAGGTGGGCACAGATACGCAGTATTTT,CASRQQVGTDTQYF